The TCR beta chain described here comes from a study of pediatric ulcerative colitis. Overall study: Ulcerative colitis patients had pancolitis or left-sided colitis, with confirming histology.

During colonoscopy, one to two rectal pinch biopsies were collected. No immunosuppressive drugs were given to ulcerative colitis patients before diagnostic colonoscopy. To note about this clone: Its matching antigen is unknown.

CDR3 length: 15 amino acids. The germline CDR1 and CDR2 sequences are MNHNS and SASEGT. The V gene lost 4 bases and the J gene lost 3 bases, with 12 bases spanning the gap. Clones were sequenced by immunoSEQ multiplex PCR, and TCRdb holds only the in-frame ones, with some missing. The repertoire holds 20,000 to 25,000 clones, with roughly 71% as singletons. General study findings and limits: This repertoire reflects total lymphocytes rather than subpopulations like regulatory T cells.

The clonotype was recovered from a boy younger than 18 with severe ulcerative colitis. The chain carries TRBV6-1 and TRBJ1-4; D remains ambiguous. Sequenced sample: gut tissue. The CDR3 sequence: CASSVLMGSNEKLFF. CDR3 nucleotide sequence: TGTGCCAGCAGTGTGTTAATGGGGTCTAATGAAAAACTGTTTTTT.